This T cell receptor (beta chain) is drawn from a study of T cell repertoires in cytomegalovirus infection. Across the whole study: Epitope selection comprised recently identified HLA-C-restricted CMV epitopes and well-studied HLA-B-restricted CMV epitopes. It was the public TCR beta signatures that indicated both CMV infection and matching HLA type. Notes on the study in general: The ex vivo response was dominated by HLA-C-restricted CMV-specific TCR beta clonotypes. Carriers of CMV plus the relevant HLA were identified by cumulative public TCR beta family frequency.

Concerning this clonotype: No antigen is known for it. A read error may account for a junction end that differs from germline.

The CDR3 totals 13 residues. Germline CDR1 reads DFQATT; CDR2 reads SNEGSKA (reference sequence). TCRdb itself ran the reads through MiXCR, one entry per CDR3 protein. The table records about 500,000 distinct CDR3 sequences, around a third of them present only once. The clonotype comes from a human donor in good health (CMV status not recorded). Some clones in this sample may be carry-over from other donors' samples. Sequences were derived from cultured PBMCs, sampled from culture after CMV antigen stimulation. V gene TRBV20-1 combines with J gene TRBJ2-1; 8 bases are shared with TRBD2. Written as DNA, the CDR3 is TGCAGTGCTATCGTATCGTATGGGACTAGAATACTCTTC. Protein sequence: CSAIVSYGTRILF.